This T cell receptor beta chain appears in the sequencing data of a study of a mutant IDH1 vaccine in newly diagnosed glioma. Study-wide results and limits: Changes to the top peripheral T cell clonotypes appeared unrelated to pseudoprogression.

About this clone: Its antigen is still unknown.

The CDR3 is 16 amino acids. The V and J ends lost 1 base and 4 bases respectively, with 16 bases between them. The germline V gene encodes CDR1 SGHAT and CDR2 FQNNGV. Clones were read by immunoSEQ multiplex PCR, and TCRdb kept only the in-frame ones, dropping some. Among about 72,000 clones listed, 84% were seen once. The sample's time point: week 35, safety follow-up. Mutant IDH1 20-mer peptide, at 300 ug, made up each vaccine dose, with topical imiquimod. The rearrangement links TRBV11-2 to TRBJ1-1; D unclear. The starting material was PBMCs, obtained from a glioma patient whose treatment included an IDH1 peptide vaccine. The sequence derives from a man between 18 and 29 years old with glioma. Written as DNA, the CDR3 is TGTGCCAGCAGCTTAGGACTACGGGAGGATAGCACTGAAGCTTTCTTT. It translates to CASSLGLREDSTEAFF.